The sequence of this T cell receptor (beta chain) was determined in a study of vaccination and CD4 T cells after COVID-19. Treatment here: approximately 11-day PBMC culture with coronavirus spike peptide pools or control peptides (ViraFEST assay). ViraFEST sequenced TCRs after peptide-pool expansion of antigen-specific T cells. At the Johns Hopkins FTIC core, DNA taken from cultured CD4+ T cells was sequenced by way of the Oncomine TCR Beta short-read assay. Each CDR3 protein is one row after TCRdb ran MiXCR on the PCR reads. The table has about 5,400 distinct CDR3 sequences, approximately 48% seen once. Comments on this clonotype: The antigen remains undetermined.

Trimming left V 10 bases short and J 4 bases short, with 19 bases between. The CDR3 contains 15 residues. Germline assignment: CDR1 SEHNR and CDR2 FQNEAQ (reference sequence). The gene calls are TRBV7-9 and TRBJ2-2; D gene uncertain. The clonotype was recovered from a human donor who had recovered from COVID-19. Specimen: CD4+ T cells from blood, cultured in vitro. CDR3 residues: CATEAPRRLTGELFF. The CDR3 DNA reads TGTGCCACCGAGGCCCCCCGACGTCTCACCGGGGAGCTGTTTTTT.